This T cell receptor (beta chain) stems from a study of T-cell memory formation after mild COVID-19. Unmatched junction bases numbered 7, after V lost 5 bases and J lost 5 bases. The CDR3 has 14 residues. MiXCR, applied by TCRdb to the 5' RACE reads, yields one record per CDR3 protein. Here the sample spans about 350,000 distinct CDR3 sequences, roughly 13% being singletons. Sequenced sample: PBMCs or a T cell subset sorted from them (not recorded which). The chain recombines TRBV12-3 or TRBV12-4 with TRBJ1-2; 8 nucleotides line up with TRBD1. The TCR sequence derives from a young man who had mild COVID-19 (a few samples of this study predate the infection). Cell type and time point are not known. In DNA form, the CDR3 reads TGTGCCAGCAGTCACCCTGACAGGGGATATGGCTACACCTTC. Protein: CASSHPDRGYGYTF.